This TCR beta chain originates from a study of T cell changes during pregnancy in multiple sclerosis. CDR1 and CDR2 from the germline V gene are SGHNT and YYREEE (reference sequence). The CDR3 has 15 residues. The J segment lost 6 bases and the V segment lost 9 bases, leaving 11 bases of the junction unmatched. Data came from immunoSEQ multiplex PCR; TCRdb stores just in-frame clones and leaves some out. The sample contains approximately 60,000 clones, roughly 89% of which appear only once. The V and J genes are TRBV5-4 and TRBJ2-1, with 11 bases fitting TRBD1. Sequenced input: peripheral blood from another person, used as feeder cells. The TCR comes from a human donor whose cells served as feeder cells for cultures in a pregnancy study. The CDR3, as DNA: TGTGCCACCGAGGGACAGGGGGGAGCTAGCAATGAGCAGTTCTTC. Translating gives CATEGQGGASNEQFF.